The present entry profiles one T cell receptor (beta chain) with its context. Its antigen is not identified. The data were obtained in a study of lymphopenia after photon versus proton radiotherapy. The J segment lost 10 bases and the V segment lost 3 bases, leaving 7 bases of the junction unmatched. Germline V gene data show CDR1 as KGHSH and CDR2 as LQKENI. The CDR3 extends over 13 amino acids. Findings and limits, study-wide: Relative stability marked proton patients; photon patients lost diversity and naive cells. A bigger post-nadir fall in TCR diversity correlated inversely with survival time in deceased patients. Authors raise, but do not show, better survival with proton therapy.

The assay was immunoSEQ multiplex PCR, and TCRdb's table has in-frame clones only and misses some. Of tens of thousands of clones in the sample, 85% are singletons; the top ten hold 2.2%. The material sequenced was peripheral blood, taken from a patient treated with photon-based radiotherapy. The source of this sequence is a middle-aged man with gastric cancer. The J gene is TRBJ2-7, the V gene TRBV18, with 9 nucleotides matching TRBD1. The CDR3 loop is CASSPEQGARQYF. The CDR3 DNA follows: TGTGCCAGCTCACCGGAACAGGGGGCGCGTCAGTACTTC.